This TCR beta chain was found in a study of neurological immune-mediated disorders. Study-wide findings and caveats: Phylogenetic grouping assigned the repertoires of 18 of 34 multiple sclerosis patients to a single related-CDR3 cluster, representing a possible signature. The multiple sclerosis repertoire cluster showed no association with any clinical or MRI feature. The authors stated that larger cohorts are needed.

The team produced cDNA through 5'RACE using 10-nucleotide random UMIs. TCRdb ran MiXCR on the 5' RACE reads and lists one entry per CDR3 protein. Of roughly 65,000 distinct CDR3 sequences in the sample, roughly 5% are singletons; the top ten hold roughly 5.7%. The V segment lost 2 bases and the J segment 6 bases; nucleotides outside the gene matches: 8. This CDR3 is 17 amino acids long. The V gene's germline CDR1 is SGHRS and CDR2 YFSETQ. This clonotype came up many times. Its antigen is currently unknown. This chain links TRBV5-1 with TRBJ2-3, with 14 positions matching TRBD2. The sequenced sample consisted of PBMCs. The sequence was obtained from a human donor with multiple sclerosis. The donor label of this sample is uncertain. The CDR3 DNA reads TGCGCCAGCAGCTTCCTGACTAGCGGGGGGGCCTGGGATACGCAGTATTTT. Its protein is CASSFLTSGGAWDTQYF.